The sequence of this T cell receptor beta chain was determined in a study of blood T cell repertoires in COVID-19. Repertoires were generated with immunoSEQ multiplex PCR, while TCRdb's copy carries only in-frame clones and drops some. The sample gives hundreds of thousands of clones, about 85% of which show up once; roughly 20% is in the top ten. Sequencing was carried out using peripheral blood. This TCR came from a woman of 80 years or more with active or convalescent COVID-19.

The CDR3 loop reads CASSASGTIYF. DNA for the CDR3: TGTGCCAGCAGCGCTTCAGGCACCATATATTTT. The genes are TRBV9 and TRBJ1-3; no definite D call. The CDR3 consists of 11 residues. CDR1 SGDLS and CDR2 YYNGEE come from the germline V gene. Trimming cost V 3 bases and J 9 bases, with 7 bases left between them.